These 2 T cell receptor beta chains were all obtained from the same sample, sequenced in a study of cytomegalovirus exposure and HLA in healthy donors. It was with 60 Vbeta and 13 Jbeta primers that the PCR ran. The protocol was immunoSEQ multiplex PCR, while the TCRdb copy is restricted to in-frame clones and leaves out a portion. Of 130,000 or so clones listed, around 8.5% were seen once; the top ten hold 5.5%. Source material: PBMCs. The receptors shown here come from a man aged 35 to 55 in good health and CMV-seronegative.

This clone turned up a few times. This sequence joins TRBV6-6 and TRBJ2-5; D call uncertain. Deletions cut 0 bases from V and 4 bases from J, with 12 bases between. The CDR3 is 15 amino acids. Germline lookup yields CDR1 MNHNY and CDR2 SVGAGI (reference sequence). The CDR3 protein is CASSYSVESSETQYF. DNA for the CDR3: TGTGCCAGCAGTTACTCGGTAGAGAGTTCAGAGACCCAGTACTTC.

The chain links TRBV5-4 to TRBJ2-1, with 9 bases lining up with TRBD1. CDR3 size: 16 residues. Germline V gene sequence: CDR1 SGHNT, CDR2 YYREEE (reference sequence). V was pared by 4 bases and J by 4 bases, with 9 bases of the junction left unmatched. The CDR3 loop reads CASSIGNDRGYNEQFF. In DNA, the CDR3 is TGTGCCAGCAGCATTGGGAACGACAGGGGGTACAATGAGCAGTTCTTC. The whole variable domain, remainder taken from reference TRBV5-4 and TRBJ2-1, is ETGVTQSPTHLIKTRGQQVTLRCSSQSGHNTVSWYQQALGQGPQFIFQYYREEENGRGNFPPRFSGLQFPNYSSELNVNALELDDSALYLCASSIGNDRGYNEQFFGPGTRLTVL.